This TCR beta chain is from a study of blood T cell repertoires in COVID-19. The CDR3 is 13 amino acids. The V gene lost 7 bases and the J gene lost 2 bases, with 9 bases spanning the gap. Germline CDR1 is WNHNN and CDR2 is SYGVQD (reference sequence). Here immunoSEQ multiplex PCR was the method, and the copy in TCRdb shows in-frame clones only, minus some. This sample has under 400,000 clones, with about 87% found just once. A single count supports this clone. Sequenced material: peripheral blood. The gene calls are TRBV10-1 and TRBJ1-3; D not certain. This clonotype was sampled from a young woman with COVID-19, enrolled during active disease. The CDR3 is CASMRAPGNTIYF. CDR3 DNA: TGCGCCAGCATGCGGGCACCTGGAAACACCATATATTTT.